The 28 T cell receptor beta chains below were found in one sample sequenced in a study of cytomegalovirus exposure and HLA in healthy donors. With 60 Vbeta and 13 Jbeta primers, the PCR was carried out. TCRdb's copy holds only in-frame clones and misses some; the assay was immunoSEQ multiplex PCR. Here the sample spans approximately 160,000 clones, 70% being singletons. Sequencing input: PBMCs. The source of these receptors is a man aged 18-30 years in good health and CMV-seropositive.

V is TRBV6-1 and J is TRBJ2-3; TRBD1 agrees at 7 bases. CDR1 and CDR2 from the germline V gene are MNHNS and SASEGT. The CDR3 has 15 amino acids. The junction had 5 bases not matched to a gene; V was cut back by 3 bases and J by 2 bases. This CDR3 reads CASSEQGVYTDTQYF. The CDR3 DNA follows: TGTGCCAGCAGTGAGCAGGGGGTGTACACAGATACGCAGTATTTT.

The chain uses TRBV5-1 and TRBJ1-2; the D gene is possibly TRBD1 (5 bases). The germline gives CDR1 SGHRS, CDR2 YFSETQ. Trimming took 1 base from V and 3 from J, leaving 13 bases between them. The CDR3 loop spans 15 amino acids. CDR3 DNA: TGCGCCAGCAGCTTGAGAGGCAGGGTGGACTATGGCTACACCTTC. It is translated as CASSLRGRVDYGYTF. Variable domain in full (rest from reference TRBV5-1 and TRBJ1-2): KAGVTQTPRYLIKTRGQQVTLSCSPISGHRSVSWYQQTPGQGLQFLFEYFSETQRNKGNFPGRFSGRQFSNSRSEMNVSTLELGDSALYLCASSLRGRVDYGYTFGSGTRLTVV.

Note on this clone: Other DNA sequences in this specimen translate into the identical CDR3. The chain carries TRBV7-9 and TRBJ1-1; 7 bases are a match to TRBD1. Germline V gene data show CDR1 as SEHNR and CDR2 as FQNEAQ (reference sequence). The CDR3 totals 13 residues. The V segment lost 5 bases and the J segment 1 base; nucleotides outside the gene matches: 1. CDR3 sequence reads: CASSPGGNTEAFF. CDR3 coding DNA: TGTGCCAGCAGCCCAGGGGGGAACACTGAAGCTTTCTTT.

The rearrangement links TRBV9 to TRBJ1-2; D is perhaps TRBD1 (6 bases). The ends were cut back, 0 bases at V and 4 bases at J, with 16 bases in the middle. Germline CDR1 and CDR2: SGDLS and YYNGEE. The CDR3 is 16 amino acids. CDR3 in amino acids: CASSVDLVGRGYGYTF. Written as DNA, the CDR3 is TGTGCCAGCAGCGTAGATCTCGTGGGCAGGGGCTATGGCTACACCTTC.

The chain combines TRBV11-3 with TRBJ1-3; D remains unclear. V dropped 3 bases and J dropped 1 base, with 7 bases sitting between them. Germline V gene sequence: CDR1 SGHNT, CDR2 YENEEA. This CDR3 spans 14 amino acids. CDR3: CASSFEVSGNTIYF. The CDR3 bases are TGTGCCAGCAGCTTTGAGGTGTCTGGAAACACCATATATTTT.

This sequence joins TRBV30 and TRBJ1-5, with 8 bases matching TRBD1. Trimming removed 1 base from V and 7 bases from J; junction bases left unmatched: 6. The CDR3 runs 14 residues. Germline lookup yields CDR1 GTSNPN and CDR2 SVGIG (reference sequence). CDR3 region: CAWSATGARQPQHF. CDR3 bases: TGTGCCTGGAGTGCGACAGGGGCCCGGCAGCCCCAGCATTTT.

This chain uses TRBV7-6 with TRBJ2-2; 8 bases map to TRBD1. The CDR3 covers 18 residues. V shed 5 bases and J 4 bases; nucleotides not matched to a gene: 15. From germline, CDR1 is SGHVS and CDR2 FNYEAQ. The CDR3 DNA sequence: TGTGCCAGCAGCCGGACCCCTGACCAGGGGGCGGCCACCGGGGAGCTGTTTTTT. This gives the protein CASSRTPDQGAATGELFF.

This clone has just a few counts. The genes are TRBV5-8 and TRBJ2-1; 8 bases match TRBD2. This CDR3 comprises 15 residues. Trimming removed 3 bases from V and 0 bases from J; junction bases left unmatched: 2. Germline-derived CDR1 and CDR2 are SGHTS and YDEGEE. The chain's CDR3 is CASSSGTSSYNEQFF. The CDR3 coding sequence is TGTGCCAGCAGCTCCGGGACTAGCTCCTACAATGAGCAGTTCTTC.

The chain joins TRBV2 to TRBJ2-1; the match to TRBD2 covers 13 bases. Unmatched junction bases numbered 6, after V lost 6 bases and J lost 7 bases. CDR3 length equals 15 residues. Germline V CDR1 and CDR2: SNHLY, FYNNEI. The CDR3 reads CASRRTSGSRNEQFF. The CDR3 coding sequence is TGTGCCAGCAGGAGGACTAGCGGGAGTCGTAATGAGCAGTTCTTC. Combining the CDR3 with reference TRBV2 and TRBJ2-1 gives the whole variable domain EPEVTQTPSHQVTQMGQEVILRCVPISNHLYFYWYRQILGQKVEFLVSFYNNEISEKSEIFDDQFSVERPDGSNFTLKIRSTKLEDSAMYFCASRRTSGSRNEQFFGPGTRLTVL.

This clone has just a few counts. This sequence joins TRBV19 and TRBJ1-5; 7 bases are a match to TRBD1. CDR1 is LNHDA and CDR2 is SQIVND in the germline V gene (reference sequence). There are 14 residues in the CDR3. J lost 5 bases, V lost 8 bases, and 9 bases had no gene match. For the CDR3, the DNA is TGTGCCAGTCAACAGGGGAGTGTTTATCAGCCCCAGCATTTT. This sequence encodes CASQQGSVYQPQHF.

Here the CDR3 reads CATSRDRDIASGELFF. CDR3 DNA: TGTGCCACCAGCAGAGATCGGGACATCGCCTCCGGGGAGCTGTTTTTT. V gene TRBV15 combines with J gene TRBJ2-2, with D possibly TRBD1 on 6 matching bases. The CDR3 consists of 16 residues. Trimming shortened V by 0 bases and J by 6 bases, and 14 bases separated the two germline ends. Germline CDR1 reads LNHNV; CDR2 reads YYDKDF (reference sequence). The full variable domain, completed using reference TRBV15 and TRBJ2-2, is DAMVIQNPRYQVTQFGKPVTLSCSQTLNHNVMYWYQQKSSQAPKLLFHYYDKDFNNEADTPDNFQSRRPNTSFCFLDIRSPGLGDTAMYLCATSRDRDIASGELFFGEGSRLTVL.

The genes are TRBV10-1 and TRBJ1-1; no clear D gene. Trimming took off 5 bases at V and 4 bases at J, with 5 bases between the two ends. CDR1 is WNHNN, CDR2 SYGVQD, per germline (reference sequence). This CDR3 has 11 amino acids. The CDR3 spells CASSHGTEAFF. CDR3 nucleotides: TGCGCCAGCAGTCACGGCACTGAAGCTTTCTTT.

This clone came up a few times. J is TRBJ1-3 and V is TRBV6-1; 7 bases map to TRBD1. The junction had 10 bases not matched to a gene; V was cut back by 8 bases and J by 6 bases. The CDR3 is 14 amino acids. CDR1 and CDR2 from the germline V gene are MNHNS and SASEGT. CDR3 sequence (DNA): TGTGCCAGCTATTCCCCGGGACAGCTAAACACCATATATTTT. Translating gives CASYSPGQLNTIYF.

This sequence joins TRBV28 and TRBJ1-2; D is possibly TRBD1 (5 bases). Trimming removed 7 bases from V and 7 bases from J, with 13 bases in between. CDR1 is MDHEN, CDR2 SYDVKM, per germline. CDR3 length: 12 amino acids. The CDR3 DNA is TGTGCCAGCACCTTCCCAGGGCCTGGCTACACCTTC. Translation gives CASTFPGPGYTF.

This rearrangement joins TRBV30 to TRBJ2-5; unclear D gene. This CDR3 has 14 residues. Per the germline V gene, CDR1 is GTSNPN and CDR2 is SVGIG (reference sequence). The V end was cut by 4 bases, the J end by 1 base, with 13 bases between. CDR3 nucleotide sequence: TGTGCCTGGAACGAGCGACGGCCCCAAGAGACCCAGTACTTC. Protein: CAWNERRPQETQYF.

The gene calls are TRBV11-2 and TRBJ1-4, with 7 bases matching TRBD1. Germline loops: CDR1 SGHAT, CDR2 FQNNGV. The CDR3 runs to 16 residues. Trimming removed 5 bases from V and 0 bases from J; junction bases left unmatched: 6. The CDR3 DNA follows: TGTGCCAGCAGCCCCGGGACAGCCTCAACTAATGAAAAACTGTTTTTT. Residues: CASSPGTASTNEKLFF.

CDR3: CASSEVVAGREAFF. The CDR3 nucleotides read TGTGCCAGCAGTGAAGTGGTTGCGGGTCGAGAAGCTTTCTTT. This chain joins TRBV6-1 and TRBJ1-1; no firm D call. The CDR3 loop spans 14 amino acids. V was shortened by 1 base and J by 8 bases, with 14 bases between the two germline ends. Germline V gene data show CDR1 as MNHNS and CDR2 as SASEGT.

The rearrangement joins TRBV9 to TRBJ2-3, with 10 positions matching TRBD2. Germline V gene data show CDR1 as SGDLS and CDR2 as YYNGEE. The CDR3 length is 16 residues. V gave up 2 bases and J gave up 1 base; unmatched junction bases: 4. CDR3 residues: CASSVIAGGRTDTQYF. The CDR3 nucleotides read TGTGCCAGCAGCGTCATAGCGGGGGGCCGCACAGATACGCAGTATTTT. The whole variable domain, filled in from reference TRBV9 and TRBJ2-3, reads DSGVTQTPKHLITATGQRVTLRCSPRSGDLSVYWYQQSLDQGLQFLIQYYNGEERAKGNILERFSAQQFPDLHSELNLSSLELGDSALYFCASSVIAGGRTDTQYFGPGTRLTVL.

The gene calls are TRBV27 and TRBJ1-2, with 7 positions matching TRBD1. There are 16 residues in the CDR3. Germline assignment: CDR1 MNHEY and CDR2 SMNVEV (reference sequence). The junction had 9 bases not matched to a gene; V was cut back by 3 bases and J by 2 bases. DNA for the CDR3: TGTGCCAGCAGTTTGAGAACAGGGGCCTTCAACTATGGCTACACCTTC. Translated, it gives CASSLRTGAFNYGYTF.

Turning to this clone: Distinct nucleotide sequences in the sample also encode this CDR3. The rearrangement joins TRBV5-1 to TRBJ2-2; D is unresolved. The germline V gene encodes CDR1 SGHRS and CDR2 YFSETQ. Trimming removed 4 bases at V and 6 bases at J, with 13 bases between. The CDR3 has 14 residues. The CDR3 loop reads CASSPEVGAGELFF. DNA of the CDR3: TGCGCCAGCAGCCCAGAGGTGGGTGCCGGGGAGCTGTTTTTT.

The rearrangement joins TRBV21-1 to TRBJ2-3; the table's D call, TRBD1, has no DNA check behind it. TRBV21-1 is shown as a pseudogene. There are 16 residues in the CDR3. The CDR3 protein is CASSKALAGERDTQYF. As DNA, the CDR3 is TGTGCCAGCAGCAAAGCGTTGGCAGGGGAGAGGGATACGCAGTATTTT.

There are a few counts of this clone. The CDR3 nucleotides read TGTGCCAGCAGCCCGACTAGTATGAGCACAGATACGCAGTATTTT. Its translation: CASSPTSMSTDTQYF. The rearrangement uses TRBV9 and TRBJ2-3, with D maybe TRBD2 (6 bases). CDR3 length: 15 residues. Trimming removed 4 bases from V and 0 bases from J, with 12 bases in between. Germline loops: CDR1 SGDLS, CDR2 YYNGEE.

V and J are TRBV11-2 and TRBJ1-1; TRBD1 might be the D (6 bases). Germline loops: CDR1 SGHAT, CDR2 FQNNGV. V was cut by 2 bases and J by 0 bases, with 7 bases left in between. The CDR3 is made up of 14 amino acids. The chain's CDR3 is CASSLSGVNTEAFF. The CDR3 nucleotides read TGTGCCAGCAGCTTATCAGGGGTGAACACTGAAGCTTTCTTT.

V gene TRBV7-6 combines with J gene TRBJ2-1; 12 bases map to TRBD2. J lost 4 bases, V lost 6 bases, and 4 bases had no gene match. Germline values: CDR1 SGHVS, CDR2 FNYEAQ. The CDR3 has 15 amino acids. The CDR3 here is CASSLTSGRYNEQFF. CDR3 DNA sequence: TGTGCCAGCAGTCTTACTAGCGGGAGGTACAATGAGCAGTTCTTC.

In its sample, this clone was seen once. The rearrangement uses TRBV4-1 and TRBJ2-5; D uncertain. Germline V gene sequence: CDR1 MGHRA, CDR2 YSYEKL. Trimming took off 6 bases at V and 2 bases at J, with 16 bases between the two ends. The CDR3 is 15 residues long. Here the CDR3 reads CASRPSVRIQETQYF. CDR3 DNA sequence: TGCGCCAGCAGGCCAAGTGTGAGGATACAAGAGACCCAGTACTTC.

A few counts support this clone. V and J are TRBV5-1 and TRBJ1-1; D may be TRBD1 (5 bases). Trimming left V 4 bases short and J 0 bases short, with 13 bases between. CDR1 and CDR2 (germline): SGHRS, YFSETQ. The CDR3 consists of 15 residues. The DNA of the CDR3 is TGCGCCAGCAGCCCCGCGGGGGGGTTGAACACTGAAGCTTTCTTT. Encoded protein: CASSPAGGLNTEAFF.

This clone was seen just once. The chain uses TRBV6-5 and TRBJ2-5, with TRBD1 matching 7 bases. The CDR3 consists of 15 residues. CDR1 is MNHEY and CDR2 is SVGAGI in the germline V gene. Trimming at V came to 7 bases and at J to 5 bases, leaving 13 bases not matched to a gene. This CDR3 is CASTFGTEALETQYF. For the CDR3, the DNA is TGTGCCAGCACCTTTGGGACAGAGGCCCTCGAGACCCAGTACTTC.

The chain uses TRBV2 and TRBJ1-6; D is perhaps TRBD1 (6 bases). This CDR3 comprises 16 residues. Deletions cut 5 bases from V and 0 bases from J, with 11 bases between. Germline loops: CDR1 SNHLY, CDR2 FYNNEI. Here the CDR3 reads CASSRGQSSYNSPLHF. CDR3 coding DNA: TGTGCCAGCAGTCGCGGACAGAGCTCCTATAATTCACCCCTCCACTTT.